A single sample gave rise to the 21 T cell receptor beta chains below, sequenced in a study of patients and donors after allogeneic stem cell transplantation. Each CDR3 protein gets one entry after TCRdb re-called the RT-PCR reads with MiXCR. The table records about 24,000 distinct CDR3 sequences, roughly two fifths of them present only once. The source material was blood, either unsorted or a sorted T cell fraction (not recorded which). These TCRs come from a human donor who was either an allogeneic HSCT recipient or a stem cell or donor lymphocyte infusion donor (not recorded which). It is not recorded whose cells these are; they may come from a transplant donor.

This chain links TRBV4-1 with TRBJ2-2; D not resolved. Trimming stripped 1 base from V and 1 base from J, with 10 bases between. Germline V CDR1 and CDR2: MGHRA, YSYEKL. The CDR3 spans 16 residues. CDR3 in amino acids: CASSQARKGNTGELFF. In DNA, the CDR3 is TGCGCCAGCAGCCAAGCTCGAAAGGGGAACACCGGGGAGCTGTTTTTT.

The chain carries TRBV4-1 and TRBJ2-3, with D possibly matching TRBD1 (6 bases). This CDR3 comprises 14 residues. Trimming left V 3 bases short and J 0 bases short, with 7 bases between. Per germline, CDR1 MGHRA and CDR2 YSYEKL. CDR3 bases: TGCGCCAGCAGCCAGGGGGCGAGCACAGATACGCAGTATTTT. As protein: CASSQGASTDTQYF.

This clonotype has only a few counts. The chain uses TRBV29-1 and TRBJ2-1; D could derive from TRBD1 or TRBD2 (5 bases each). The CDR3 runs 13 residues. Trimming took off 8 bases at V and 6 bases at J, with 17 bases between the two ends. Germline CDR1 and CDR2: SQVTM and ANQGSEA. The CDR3 DNA reads as TGCAGCACCCTGGGACCTGAGATCAATGAGCAGTTCTTC. This codes for CSTLGPEINEQFF.

The V and J genes are TRBV6-5 and TRBJ2-6, with D unclear. CDR3 size: 18 residues. Germline CDR1 MNHEY, CDR2 SVGAGI. V shed 0 bases and J shed 0 bases, with 12 bases lying between them. CDR3 sequence (DNA): TGTGCCAGCAGTTACTCCAGGCCCAACCACTCTGGGGCCAACGTCCTGACTTTC. This translates into CASSYSRPNHSGANVLTF.

This clonotype was observed many times. For the CDR3, the DNA is TGTGCCACCAGCGGAACAGCGAACACTGAAGCTTTCTTT. Protein sequence: CATSGTANTEAFF. The chain uses TRBV15 and TRBJ1-1; D call uncertain. Germline V gives CDR1 LNHNV, CDR2 YYDKDF (reference sequence). CDR3 length: 13 amino acids. Trimming cost V 5 bases and J 1 base, with 8 bases left between them.

This clonotype was seen at least ten times. This chain connects TRBV12-3 or TRBV12-4 to TRBJ1-4, with D tentatively TRBD1 (5 bases). The CDR3 runs 13 residues. With 7 bases removed from V and 8 bases from J, the gap between germline ends came to 14 bases. This CDR3 reads CASTSRVREKLFF. DNA for the CDR3: TGTGCCAGCACCTCCAGGGTTAGAGAAAAACTGTTTTTT.

The rearrangement uses TRBV2 and TRBJ1-2; D is perhaps TRBD1 (5 bases). There are 16 residues in the CDR3. CDR1 and CDR2 from the germline V gene are SNHLY and FYNNEI. V was pared by 6 bases and J by 2 bases, with 19 bases between. CDR3 in DNA: TGTGCCAGCAGGACAGACGGGGGGAGGGAGAACTATGGCTACACCTTC. Amino acid sequence: CASRTDGGRENYGYTF.

This clonotype appeared a few times. This chain joins TRBV6-5 and TRBJ1-5; D is unclear. CDR3 size: 15 residues. V gave up 3 bases and J gave up 0 bases, with 9 bases separating them. Germline V gives CDR1 MNHEY, CDR2 SVGAGI. Written as DNA, the CDR3 is TGTGCCAGCAGTTATCATGCATATAGCAATCAGCCCCAGCATTTT. This codes for CASSYHAYSNQPQHF.

V and J are TRBV5-1 and TRBJ2-3; perhaps TRBD1 as D (7 bases). This CDR3 spans 14 amino acids. Deletions cut 0 bases from V and 5 bases from J, with 10 bases between. Per germline, CDR1 SGHRS and CDR2 YFSETQ. CDR3 amino acids: CASSLGQGGDTQYF. CDR3 in DNA: TGCGCCAGCAGCTTGGGACAGGGAGGAGATACGCAGTATTTT.

This clonotype has a single count. This chain connects TRBV9 to TRBJ2-3; 7 bases are shared with TRBD2. There are 16 residues in the CDR3. The ends lost 0 bases at V and 4 bases at J; junction bases unmatched: 8. Germline V gene sequence: CDR1 SGDLS, CDR2 YYNGEE. CDR3 nucleotides: TGTGCCAGCAGCGTAGATTGGGGGGGAGCGGCAGATACGCAGTATTTT. Protein sequence: CASSVDWGGAADTQYF.

In its sample, this clonotype was seen once. The chain employs TRBV28 and TRBJ2-1; D is possibly TRBD1 (6 bases). The CDR3 runs to 13 residues. Germline CDR1 and CDR2: MDHEN and SYDVKM. The V and J ends lost 6 bases and 4 bases respectively, with 10 bases between them. CDR3 DNA sequence: TGTGCCAGCAGACTACAGGGATACAATGAGCAGTTCTTC. It is translated as CASRLQGYNEQFF.

This clonotype was observed a handful of times. CDR3 residues: CASTTSRDRGRTEKLFF. Here the CDR3 DNA reads TGTGCCAGCACCACTTCCCGGGACAGGGGCAGGACTGAAAAACTGTTTTTT. V usage is TRBV6-6 and J usage is TRBJ1-4; 10 positions agree with TRBD1. The CDR3 length is 17 residues. V gave up 7 bases and J gave up 7 bases; unmatched junction bases: 15. Looked up from germline, CDR1 is MNHNY and CDR2 is SVGAGI (reference sequence).

The CDR3, as DNA: TGCGCCAGCAGCTTGGCCCTAGCGGGAGGAACAAGAATCTACGAGCAGTACTTC. Its translation: CASSLALAGGTRIYEQYF. The gene calls are TRBV5-1 and TRBJ2-7; 11 nucleotides match TRBD2. Germline values: CDR1 SGHRS, CDR2 YFSETQ. V trimming: 0 bases; J trimming: 3 bases; junction bases outside the gene matches: 11. The CDR3 is 18 residues long.

This clonotype was seen a handful of times. The genes are TRBV12-3 or TRBV12-4 and TRBJ2-5; no reliable D call. Between the trimmed V and J ends, which lost 4 bases and 5 bases, there was a span of 8 bases. This CDR3 has 12 amino acids. The CDR3 reads CASSSNSETQYF. The CDR3 nucleotides are TGTGCCAGCAGTTCTAACTCCGAGACCCAGTACTTC.

CDR3 amino acids: CASSYPTRDNSPLHF. For the CDR3, the DNA is TGTGCCAGCAGTTACCCAACAAGAGATAATTCACCCCTCCACTTT. The rearrangement uses TRBV6-6 and TRBJ1-6; D gene ambiguous. This CDR3 is built from 15 residues. Germline values: CDR1 MNHNY, CDR2 SVGAGI (reference sequence). Deletions cut 2 bases from V and 5 bases from J, with 10 bases between.

The CDR3 spells CASSKTNGKETQYF. CDR3 DNA sequence: TGTGCCAGCAGCAAAACGAATGGTAAAGAGACCCAGTACTTC. The J gene is TRBJ2-5, the V gene TRBV5-6; D gene ambiguous. Germline V CDR1 and CDR2: SGHDT, YYEEEE. The CDR3 is made up of 14 amino acids. Between the trimmed V and J ends, which lost 4 bases and 3 bases, there was a span of 13 bases.

The chain's CDR3 is CASSQDRVNEQFF. CDR3 sequence (DNA): TGTGCCAGCAGCCAAGACAGAGTCAATGAGCAGTTCTTC. This chain connects TRBV3-1 to TRBJ2-1; no clear D gene. V was pared by 0 bases and J by 6 bases, with 6 bases between. From germline, CDR1 is LGHDT and CDR2 YNNKEL (reference sequence). The CDR3 is made up of 13 amino acids.

V and J are TRBV2 and TRBJ1-3; D ambiguous. The V and J ends lost 4 bases and 0 bases respectively, with 7 bases between them. This CDR3 contains 14 residues. Germline V gene sequence: CDR1 SNHLY, CDR2 FYNNEI. The CDR3 nucleotides are TGTGCCAGCAGTGTGACCATCTCTGGAAACACCATATATTTT. The encoded protein is CASSVTISGNTIYF. Drawing the rest from reference TRBV2 and TRBJ1-3, the complete variable domain is EPEVTQTPSHQVTQMGQEVILRCVPISNHLYFYWYRQILGQKVEFLVSFYNNEISEKSEIFDDQFSVERPDGSNFTLKIRSTKLEDSAMYFCASSVTISGNTIYFGEGSWLTVV.

The chain is built from TRBV6-5 and TRBJ1-6, with a possible D match to TRBD1 (6 bases). Trimming stripped 2 bases from V and 7 bases from J, with 12 bases between. Germline CDR1 is MNHEY and CDR2 is SVGAGI. The CDR3 length is 15 residues. DNA of the CDR3: TGTGCCAGCAGTTACCAGACAGGAAAGAATTCACCCCTCCACTTT. This gives the protein CASSYQTGKNSPLHF.

V and J are TRBV12-3 or TRBV12-4 and TRBJ1-5; unclear D gene. CDR3 length: 16 residues. V lost 0 bases, J lost 8 bases, and 17 bases lay in between. The CDR3 sequence is CASSLASPNPMKPQHF. The CDR3 DNA follows: TGTGCCAGCAGTTTAGCTAGCCCCAATCCAATGAAGCCCCAGCATTTT.

Many counts were recorded for this clonotype. The V call is TRBV27, the J call TRBJ1-2; D perhaps matches TRBD1 (5 bases). Trimming removed 2 bases at V and 3 bases at J, with 7 bases between. CDR3 size: 13 residues. In germline, CDR1 is MNHEY, CDR2 SMNVEV (reference sequence). The DNA of the CDR3 is TGTGCCAGCAGTTTAAAAGGGGACTATGGCTACACCTTC. It translates to CASSLKGDYGYTF.